These T cell receptor beta chains were read from a single sample in a study of a mutant IDH1 vaccine in newly diagnosed glioma. These TCRs' antigens remain unknown. The repertoire was sequenced with immunoSEQ multiplex PCR; TCRdb's copy has only in-frame clones and lacks some. The sample consists of about 77,000 clones, around 85% of them appearing once. Source: PBMCs, taken from a glioma patient whose treatment included an IDH1 peptide vaccine. The source is a woman aged 50 to 65 with glioma. Both conserved end residues are part of each CDR3. A D gene is named only where the DNA matches it firmly. Clone size is not always given. Where it is, it says once, few, many or a class for expanded clones.

cdr3_nt: TGTGCCAGCAGACTCGGAGGGTCTTGGGATACGCAGTATTTT; cdr3_aa: CASRLGGSWDTQYF; j_call: TRBJ2-3; v_call: TRBV6-6; clone_size: NA; d_call: NA
cdr3_nt: TGTGCCAGCAGTGATCGACGCGGGAGGGACACCGGGGAGCTGTTTTTT; cdr3_aa: CASSDRRGRDTGELFF; j_call: TRBJ2-2; v_call: TRBV2; clone_size: NA; d_call: TRBD2
cdr3_nt: TGTGCCAGCAGCTTAGAGACAGGGGCGCTGGGCTATGGCTACACCTTC; cdr3_aa: CASSLETGALGYGYTF; j_call: TRBJ1-2; v_call: TRBV7-8; clone_size: NA; d_call: TRBD1
cdr3_nt: TGTGCCAGCAGCTTCGGACTAGCGGGGGAGACCCAGTACTTC; cdr3_aa: CASSFGLAGETQYF; j_call: TRBJ2-5; v_call: TRBV7-9; clone_size: NA; d_call: TRBD2
cdr3_nt: TGTGCCAGCAGTGTGCGCCAAGTGGTGAACACTGAAGCTTTCTTT; cdr3_aa: CASSVRQVVNTEAFF; j_call: TRBJ1-1; v_call: TRBV2; clone_size: NA; d_call: NA
cdr3_nt: TGTGCCAGCAGTTCTCCCGGGACAGGGAACTATGGCTACACCTTC; cdr3_aa: CASSSPGTGNYGYTF; j_call: TRBJ1-2; v_call: TRBV28; clone_size: NA; d_call: TRBD1
cdr3_nt: TGCGCCAGCAGCCAAGAAGGGGGACCGGGTTATGGGGCCAACGTCCTGACTTTC; cdr3_aa: CASSQEGGPGYGANVLTF; j_call: TRBJ2-6; v_call: TRBV4-1; clone_size: NA; d_call: NA
cdr3_nt: TGCGCCAGCAGTGAGTCTACGGGCAGCGTAAGAGATACGCAGTATTTT; cdr3_aa: CASSESTGSVRDTQYF; j_call: TRBJ2-3; v_call: TRBV10-1; clone_size: NA; d_call: NA
cdr3_nt: TGTGCCAGCAGTGTGGGGACAGGATACACAGATACGCAGTATTTT; cdr3_aa: CASSVGTGYTDTQYF; j_call: TRBJ2-3; v_call: TRBV6-5; clone_size: NA; d_call: TRBD1
cdr3_nt: TGTGCCACCCTCGGACTAGCCGGCACAGATACGCAGTATTTT; cdr3_aa: CATLGLAGTDTQYF; j_call: TRBJ2-3; v_call: TRBV28; clone_size: NA; d_call: TRBD2
cdr3_nt: TGTGCCAGCAGTTACAGGGGGGCGAATACTGAAGCTTTCTTT; cdr3_aa: CASSYRGANTEAFF; j_call: TRBJ1-1; v_call: TRBV6-5; clone_size: NA; d_call: NA
cdr3_nt: TGCGCCAGCAGCCAAGGCAGATATAATGAAAAACTGTTTTTT; cdr3_aa: CASSQGRYNEKLFF; j_call: TRBJ1-4; v_call: TRBV4-1; clone_size: few; d_call: NA
cdr3_nt: TGTGCCAGCAGCTTGGACCGGAACTCTGGAAACACCATATATTTT; cdr3_aa: CASSLDRNSGNTIYF; j_call: TRBJ1-3; v_call: TRBV13; clone_size: once; d_call: NA
cdr3_nt: TGTGCCAGCAGCTCGCGGTCCCGACTAGTGAGCTCCTACGAGCAGTACTTC; cdr3_aa: CASSSRSRLVSSYEQYF; j_call: TRBJ2-7; v_call: TRBV5-6; clone_size: once; d_call: NA
cdr3_nt: TGTGCCAGCAGTTTTCTCTACGGGACGGTAGGAAACACCATATATTTT; cdr3_aa: CASSFLYGTVGNTIYF; j_call: TRBJ1-3; v_call: TRBV28; clone_size: NA; d_call: NA
cdr3_nt: TGCGCCAGCAGCTTGGGCCCATTCGATGAGCAGTTCTTC; cdr3_aa: CASSLGPFDEQFF; j_call: TRBJ2-1; v_call: TRBV5-1; clone_size: NA; d_call: NA
cdr3_nt: TGTGCCAGCAGCATCTCCACCTACTCCTACAATGAGCAGTTCTTC; cdr3_aa: CASSISTYSYNEQFF; j_call: TRBJ2-1; v_call: TRBV7-9; clone_size: NA; d_call: NA
cdr3_nt: TGTGCCAGCAGCTCCTGGACTAGCGGGAGGGGAGATACGCAGTATTTT; cdr3_aa: CASSSWTSGRGDTQYF; j_call: TRBJ2-3; v_call: TRBV9; clone_size: NA; d_call: TRBD2
cdr3_nt: TGTGCCACCGGACAGGGACTAGCCAAAAACATTCAGTACTTC; cdr3_aa: CATGQGLAKNIQYF; j_call: TRBJ2-4; v_call: TRBV6-5; clone_size: NA; d_call: TRBD1
cdr3_nt: TGTGCCAGCAGCTTAGCGAGGGGAGACACTGAAGCTTTCTTT; cdr3_aa: CASSLARGDTEAFF; j_call: TRBJ1-1; v_call: TRBV11-2; clone_size: once; d_call: NA
cdr3_nt: TGTGCCAGCCGTTATATGACGAACACTGAAGCTTTCTTT; cdr3_aa: CASRYMTNTEAFF; j_call: TRBJ1-1; v_call: TRBV6-1; clone_size: NA; d_call: NA
cdr3_nt: TGTGCCAGCAGCTTAGATGCGACAGGGAGAGATACGCAGTATTTT; cdr3_aa: CASSLDATGRDTQYF; j_call: TRBJ2-3; v_call: TRBV7-9; clone_size: NA; d_call: TRBD1
cdr3_nt: TGTGCCAGCAGCTTGTTACAGTCCTACGAGCAGTACTTC; cdr3_aa: CASSLLQSYEQYF; j_call: TRBJ2-7; v_call: TRBV11-2; clone_size: NA; d_call: NA
cdr3_nt: TGTGCCAGCAGCCCCTGGACAGGGCTGGCTGAGCAGTTCTTC; cdr3_aa: CASSPWTGLAEQFF; j_call: TRBJ2-1; v_call: TRBV7-8; clone_size: NA; d_call: TRBD1
cdr3_nt: TGTGCCAGCAGCGAACAGGGCGGCAATCAGCCCCAGCATTTT; cdr3_aa: CASSEQGGNQPQHF; j_call: TRBJ1-5; v_call: TRBV2; clone_size: few; d_call: NA
cdr3_nt: TGTGCCAGCTCATCACCCTATGCGGGGGCTCGGTATGGCTACACCTTC; cdr3_aa: CASSSPYAGARYGYTF; j_call: TRBJ1-2; v_call: TRBV18; clone_size: NA; d_call: NA
cdr3_nt: TGTGCCAGCAGCGCGGAGACAGGGGGCTTGGGTGAAAAACTGTTTTTT; cdr3_aa: CASSAETGGLGEKLFF; j_call: TRBJ1-4; v_call: TRBV7-9; clone_size: NA; d_call: TRBD1
cdr3_nt: TGTGCCAGCAGTTGGGACAGCCTCAATTCACCCCTCCACTTT; cdr3_aa: CASSWDSLNSPLHF; j_call: TRBJ1-6; v_call: TRBV6-5; clone_size: once; d_call: TRBD1
cdr3_nt: TGTGCCAGCAGTTTATATCCGGGGATGGAGGGGAACATTCAGTACTTC; cdr3_aa: CASSLYPGMEGNIQYF; j_call: TRBJ2-4; v_call: TRBV27; clone_size: NA; d_call: NA
cdr3_nt: TGTGCCAGCAGAAACAGCTTGACTTACCTCTACGAGCAGTACTTC; cdr3_aa: CASRNSLTYLYEQYF; j_call: TRBJ2-7; v_call: TRBV27; clone_size: few; d_call: NA
cdr3_nt: TGTGCCATCAGTGGAGGGCAGGGGAGGGGTTACGAGCAGTACTTC; cdr3_aa: CAISGGQGRGYEQYF; j_call: TRBJ2-7; v_call: TRBV10-3; clone_size: NA; d_call: NA
cdr3_nt: TGTGCCAGCAGCTTACCGGGACAGGCCTACAATGAGCAGTTCTTC; cdr3_aa: CASSLPGQAYNEQFF; j_call: TRBJ2-1; v_call: TRBV28; clone_size: NA; d_call: TRBD1
cdr3_nt: TGCAGCGTTGCTGGAACGCAAGAGACCCAGTACTTC; cdr3_aa: CSVAGTQETQYF; j_call: TRBJ2-5; v_call: TRBV29-1; clone_size: NA; d_call: NA
cdr3_nt: TGTGCCAGCTCACCGGTGAGCTCTGGAAACACCATATATTTT; cdr3_aa: CASSPVSSGNTIYF; j_call: TRBJ1-3; v_call: TRBV18; clone_size: NA; d_call: NA
cdr3_nt: TGCAGCGTTGAACCCCTAGCGGGACTGCAAGATACGCAGTATTTT; cdr3_aa: CSVEPLAGLQDTQYF; j_call: TRBJ2-3; v_call: TRBV29-1; clone_size: NA; d_call: TRBD2
cdr3_nt: TGTGCCAGCAGCTTGGAACTAGCGAGGAACACCGGGGAGCTGTTTTTT; cdr3_aa: CASSLELARNTGELFF; j_call: TRBJ2-2; v_call: TRBV5-4; clone_size: once; d_call: TRBD2
cdr3_nt: TGCGCCAGCAGCTTCGGGACTAGCGCCAACTACGAGCAGTACTTC; cdr3_aa: CASSFGTSANYEQYF; j_call: TRBJ2-7; v_call: TRBV5-1; clone_size: NA; d_call: TRBD2
cdr3_nt: TGCAGTGCCCTGACAGGTTCAAGCACAGATACGCAGTATTTT; cdr3_aa: CSALTGSSTDTQYF; j_call: TRBJ2-3; v_call: TRBV29-1; clone_size: NA; d_call: NA
cdr3_nt: TGTGCCAGCAGTGAATTGGGGCGGGAGAAGAACGAGCAGTACTTC; cdr3_aa: CASSELGREKNEQYF; j_call: TRBJ2-7; v_call: TRBV25-1; clone_size: NA; d_call: TRBD2
cdr3_nt: TGCGCCAGCAGTGACCGGGGATCACATGGCTACACCTTC; cdr3_aa: CASSDRGSHGYTF; j_call: TRBJ1-2; v_call: TRBV10-2; clone_size: NA; d_call: NA
cdr3_nt: TGTGCCATCAGTGGTCGATGGGGAGCTGGCTACGAGCAGTACTTC; cdr3_aa: CAISGRWGAGYEQYF; j_call: TRBJ2-7; v_call: TRBV10-3; clone_size: NA; d_call: NA
cdr3_nt: TGTGCCAGCAGCTTTTCCGTCCGGGGGCGGGGGTACGAGCAGTACTTC; cdr3_aa: CASSFSVRGRGYEQYF; j_call: TRBJ2-7; v_call: TRBV5-4; clone_size: NA; d_call: NA